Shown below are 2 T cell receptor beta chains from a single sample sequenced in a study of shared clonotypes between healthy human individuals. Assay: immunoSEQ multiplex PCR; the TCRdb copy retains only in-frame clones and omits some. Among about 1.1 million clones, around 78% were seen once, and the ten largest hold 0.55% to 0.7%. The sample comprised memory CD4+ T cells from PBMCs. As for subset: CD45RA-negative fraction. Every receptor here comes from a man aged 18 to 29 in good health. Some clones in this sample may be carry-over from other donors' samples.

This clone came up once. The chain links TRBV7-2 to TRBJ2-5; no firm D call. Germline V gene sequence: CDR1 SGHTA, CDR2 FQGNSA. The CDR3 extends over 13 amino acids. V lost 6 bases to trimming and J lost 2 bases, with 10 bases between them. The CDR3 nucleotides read TGTGCCAGCAGACACCGGACGCAAGAGACCCAGTACTTC. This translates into CASRHRTQETQYF.

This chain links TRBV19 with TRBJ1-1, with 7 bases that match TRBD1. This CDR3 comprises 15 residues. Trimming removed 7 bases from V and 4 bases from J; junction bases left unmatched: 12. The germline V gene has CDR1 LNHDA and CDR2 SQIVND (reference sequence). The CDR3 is CASNAQGYRSTEAFF. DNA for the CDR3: TGTGCCAGTAACGCACAGGGGTATCGAAGCACTGAAGCTTTCTTT.